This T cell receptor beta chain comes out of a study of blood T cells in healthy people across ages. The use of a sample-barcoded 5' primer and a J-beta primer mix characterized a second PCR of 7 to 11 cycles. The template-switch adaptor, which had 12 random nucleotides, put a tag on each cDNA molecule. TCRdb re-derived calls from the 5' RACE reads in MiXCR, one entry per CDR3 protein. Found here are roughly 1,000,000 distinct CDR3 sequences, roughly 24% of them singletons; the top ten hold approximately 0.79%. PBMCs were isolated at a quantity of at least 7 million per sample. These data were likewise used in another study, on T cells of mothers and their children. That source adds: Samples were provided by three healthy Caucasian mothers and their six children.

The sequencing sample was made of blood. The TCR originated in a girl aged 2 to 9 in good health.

CDR3 amino acids: CASIARSGETQYF. CDR3 in DNA: TGTGCCAGCATTGCTCGGAGCGGGGAGACCCAGTACTTC. The chain recombines TRBV7-2 with TRBJ2-5; D may be TRBD2 (6 bases). CDR3 length equals 13 residues. Germline CDR1 reads SGHTA; CDR2 reads FQGNSA. With 7 bases removed from V and 5 bases from J, the gap between germline ends came to 14 bases.